Listed below are T cell receptor beta chains from one sample, sequenced in a study of cytomegalovirus exposure and HLA in healthy donors. Generated by immunoSEQ multiplex PCR, the TCRdb table keeps only in-frame clones and is missing some. The table records some 120,000 clones, under 90% of them present only once. The sample was PBMCs. The receptors originated from a woman under 40 in good health and CMV-seronegative. The CDR3 runs from the conserved cysteine through the conserved F or W. Fields, in order: CDR3 DNA, CDR3 protein, V gene, clone size, J gene, D gene. The D gene is left open where the match is weak. Size values are once, few and many counts, or a class for expanded clones, and some rows have none.

TGCGCCAGCAGCTTGGTGGCAGGGGGTGATGAGACCCAGTACTTC CASSLVAGGDETQYF TRBV5-1 few TRBJ2-5 TRBD1
TGTGCCAGCACCAACATCCCGGAGGACGGAGCCACTGAAGCTTTCTTT CASTNIPEDGATEAFF TRBV28 NA TRBJ1-1 NA
TGTGCCAGCAGCTTAGATCTTGCGACACGCCACGAGCAGTACTTC CASSLDLATRHEQYF TRBV11-2 NA TRBJ2-7 NA
TGTGCCACCAGCAGTGATCAGACAGTCCAAGAGACCCAGTACTTC CATSSDQTVQETQYF TRBV15 NA TRBJ2-5 NA
TGTGCCAGCAGCGTCGGGGTGGTCGAGCAGTACTTC CASSVGVVEQYF TRBV5-6 NA TRBJ2-7 NA
TGTGCCAGCAGCGCCCCACTAGGAACCACAGATACGCAGTATTTT CASSAPLGTTDTQYF TRBV9 NA TRBJ2-3 NA
TGTGCCAGTAGTAATCTAGCGGGTGTCGCTGGGGAGTTCTTC CASSNLAGVAGEFF TRBV19 NA TRBJ2-1 TRBD2
TGTGCCAGCAGCTTAACAGCGGGAGTAAACGAGCAGTACTTC CASSLTAGVNEQYF TRBV7-3 NA TRBJ2-7 TRBD2
TGTGCCAGCAGTCCTCACCGGGACAGGGGTACGGAGCAGTACTTC CASSPHRDRGTEQYF TRBV6-5 once TRBJ2-7 TRBD1
TGTGCCAGCTCACAGGGGGCGTATGGCTATGGCTACACCTTC CASSQGAYGYGYTF TRBV18 few TRBJ1-2 TRBD1
TGTGCCAGCAGAGAAGGTCAGGGGGCAGATCAGCCCCAGCATTTT CASREGQGADQPQHF TRBV28 once TRBJ1-5 TRBD1
TGTGCCAGTAGTATGGGACTAGCGGACTTAACCTACAATGAGCAGTTCTTC CASSMGLADLTYNEQFF TRBV19 NA TRBJ2-1 TRBD2
TGTGCCGCCTCAGGGGGCCCCGCCAGGGACGAGCAGTACTTC CAASGGPARDEQYF TRBV28 few TRBJ2-7 TRBD1
TGCGCCAGCAGCGACAGGGGGCCATTCTACGAGCAGTACTTC CASSDRGPFYEQYF TRBV5-1 NA TRBJ2-7 TRBD1
TGCGCCAGCCGAGTGGGACTTACCTACGAGCAGTACTTC CASRVGLTYEQYF TRBV10-2 NA TRBJ2-7 NA
TGTGCCAGTCGCCGACTAGCGGGAAGGAGCAATGAGCAGTTCTTC CASRRLAGRSNEQFF TRBV2 NA TRBJ2-1 TRBD2
TGTGCCAGCAGTTTACGCCGACAGGCCCACTACGAGCAGTACTTC CASSLRRQAHYEQYF TRBV28 NA TRBJ2-7 NA
TGTGCCAGTAACCCCGGGACAGGGGGCTCAACTAATGAAAAACTGTTTTTT CASNPGTGGSTNEKLFF TRBV19 NA TRBJ1-4 TRBD1
TGCGCCAGCAGCTTTACTAGCGGAAACACAGATACGCAGTATTTT CASSFTSGNTDTQYF TRBV5-1 NA TRBJ2-3 TRBD2
TGTGCCAGCCAATCTAACTATGGCTACACCTTC CASQSNYGYTF TRBV28 NA TRBJ1-2 NA
TGTGCCAGCAGCGTAGATGGCGGGACCGGGGAGCTGTTTTTT CASSVDGGTGELFF TRBV9 NA TRBJ2-2 NA
TGCAGTGCTCCTAATGGCTACACCTTC CSAPNGYTF TRBV20-1 once TRBJ1-2 NA
TGTGCCAGTAGTATAACGGCTAGCGGGAGATACAATGAGCAGTTCTTC CASSITASGRYNEQFF TRBV19 NA TRBJ2-1 TRBD2
TGTGCCAGCAGTTTAACGGCAGGGGACGGCAATGAGCAGTTCTTC CASSLTAGDGNEQFF TRBV28 NA TRBJ2-1 NA
TGTGCCAGCACCTTGTCGGGACAGCCCTACGAGCAGTACTTC CASTLSGQPYEQYF TRBV28 few TRBJ2-7 TRBD1
TGTGCCAGCAGCTTATATGGGACTCCGGGGGAGCAGTACTTC CASSLYGTPGEQYF TRBV7-3 few TRBJ2-7 NA
TGTGCCAGCACCGTGACTAGCGGGAGGACGAACACCGGGGAGCTGTTTTTT CASTVTSGRTNTGELFF TRBV28 once TRBJ2-2 TRBD2
TGTGCCAGCAGCTCCCAGCTTAGCGGGGTAGGGTCTGGGGCCAACGTCCTGACTTTC CASSSQLSGVGSGANVLTF TRBV7-9 NA TRBJ2-6 TRBD2
TGTGCCAGCAGCCAAGGGACAGGGAGGAGTCAGCCCCAGCATTTT CASSQGTGRSQPQHF TRBV5-6 NA TRBJ1-5 TRBD1